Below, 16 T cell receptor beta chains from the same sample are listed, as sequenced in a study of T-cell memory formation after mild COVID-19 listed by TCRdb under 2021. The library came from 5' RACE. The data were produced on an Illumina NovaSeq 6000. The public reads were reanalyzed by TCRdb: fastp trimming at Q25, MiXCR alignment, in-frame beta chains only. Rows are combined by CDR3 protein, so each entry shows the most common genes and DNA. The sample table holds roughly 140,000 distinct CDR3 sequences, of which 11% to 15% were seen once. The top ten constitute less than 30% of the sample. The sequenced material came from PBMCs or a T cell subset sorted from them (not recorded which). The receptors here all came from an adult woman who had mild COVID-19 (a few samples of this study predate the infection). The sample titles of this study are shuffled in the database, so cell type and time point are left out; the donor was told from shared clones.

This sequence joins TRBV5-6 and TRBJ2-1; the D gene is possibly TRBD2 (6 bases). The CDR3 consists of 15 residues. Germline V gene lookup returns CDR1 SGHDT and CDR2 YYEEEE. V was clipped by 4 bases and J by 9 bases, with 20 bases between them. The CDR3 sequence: CASSPEPGLPLEQFF. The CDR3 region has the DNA TGTGCCAGCAGCCCAGAACCGGGACTGCCGCTTGAGCAGTTCTTC.

The CDR3 bases are TGTGCCAGCAGCCAAGAACTAGGGGATAGCACAGATACGCAGTATTTT. Protein product: CASSQELGDSTDTQYF. The rearrangement uses TRBV4-2 and TRBJ2-3; tentatively, D is TRBD1 or TRBD2 (5 bases each). The CDR3 covers 16 residues. Germline V gene lookup returns CDR1 LGHNA and CDR2 YNFKEQ. Between the trimmed V and J ends, which lost 0 bases and 0 bases, there was a span of 10 bases.

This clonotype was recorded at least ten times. The CDR3 here is CASSPVVLSGNTGELFF. The CDR3 region has the DNA TGTGCCAGCAGCCCGGTGGTCCTCTCAGGGAACACCGGGGAGCTGTTTTTT. The J gene is TRBJ2-2, the V gene TRBV7-9; D unclear. In germline, CDR1 is SEHNR, CDR2 FQNEAQ (reference sequence). CDR3 length equals 17 residues. V lost 5 bases to trimming and J lost 1 base, with 17 bases between them.

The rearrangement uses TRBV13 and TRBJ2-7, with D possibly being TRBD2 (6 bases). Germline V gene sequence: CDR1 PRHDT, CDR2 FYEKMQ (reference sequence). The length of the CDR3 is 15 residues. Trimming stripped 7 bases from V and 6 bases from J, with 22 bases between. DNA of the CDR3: TGTGCCAGCAACTCCGCAGGAGGGTGGAGCCGCGAGCAGTACTTC. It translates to CASNSAGGWSREQYF. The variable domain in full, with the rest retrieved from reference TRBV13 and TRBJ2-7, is AAGVIQSPRHLIKEKRETATLKCYPIPRHDTVYWYQQGPGQDPQFLISFYEKMQSDKGSIPDRFSAQQFSDYHSELNMSSLELGDSALYFCASNSAGGWSREQYFGPGTRLTVT.

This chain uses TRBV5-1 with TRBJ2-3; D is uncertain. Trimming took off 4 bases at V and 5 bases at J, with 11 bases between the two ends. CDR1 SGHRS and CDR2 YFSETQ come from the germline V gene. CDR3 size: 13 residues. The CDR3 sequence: CASSPNPKDTQYF. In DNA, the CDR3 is TGCGCCAGCAGCCCTAACCCCAAAGATACGCAGTATTTT.

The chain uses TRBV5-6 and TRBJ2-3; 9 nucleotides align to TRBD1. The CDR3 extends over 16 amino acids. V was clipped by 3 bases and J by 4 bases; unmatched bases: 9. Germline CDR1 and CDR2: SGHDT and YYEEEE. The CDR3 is CASSSTGTGSADTQYF. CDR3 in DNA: TGTGCCAGCAGCTCAACCGGGACAGGGTCGGCAGATACGCAGTATTTT.

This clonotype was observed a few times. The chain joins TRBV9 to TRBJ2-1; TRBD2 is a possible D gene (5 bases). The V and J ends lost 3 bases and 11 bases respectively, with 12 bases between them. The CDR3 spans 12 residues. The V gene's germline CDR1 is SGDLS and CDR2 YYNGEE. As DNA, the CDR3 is TGTGCCAGCAGCGGTAGCGAGAATAAGCAGTTCTTC. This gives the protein CASSGSENKQFF.

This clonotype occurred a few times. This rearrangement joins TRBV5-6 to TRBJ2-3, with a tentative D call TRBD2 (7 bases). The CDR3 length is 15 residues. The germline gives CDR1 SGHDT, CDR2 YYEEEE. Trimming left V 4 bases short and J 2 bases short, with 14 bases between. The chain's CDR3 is CASSSRGAATDTQYF. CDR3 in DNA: TGTGCCAGCAGCAGCCGGGGGGCGGCCACAGATACGCAGTATTTT.

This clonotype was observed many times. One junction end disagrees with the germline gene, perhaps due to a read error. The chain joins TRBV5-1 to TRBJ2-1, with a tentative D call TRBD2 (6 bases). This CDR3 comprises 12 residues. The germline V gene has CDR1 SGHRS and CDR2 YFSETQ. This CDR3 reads CASRLGLREQFF. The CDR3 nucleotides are TGCGCCAGCAGGTTGGGACTCCGGGAGCAGTTCTTC.

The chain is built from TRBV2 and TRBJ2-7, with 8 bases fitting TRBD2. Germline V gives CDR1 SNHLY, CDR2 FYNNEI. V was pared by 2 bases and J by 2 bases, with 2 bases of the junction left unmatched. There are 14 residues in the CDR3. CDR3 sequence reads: CASSELSGAYEQYF. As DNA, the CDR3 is TGTGCCAGCAGTGAACTTAGCGGGGCCTACGAGCAGTACTTC.

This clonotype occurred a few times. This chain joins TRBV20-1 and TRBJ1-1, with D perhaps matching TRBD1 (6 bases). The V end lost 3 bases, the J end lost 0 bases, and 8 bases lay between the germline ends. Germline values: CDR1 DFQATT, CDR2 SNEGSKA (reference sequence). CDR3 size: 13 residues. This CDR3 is CSARGTLNTEAFF. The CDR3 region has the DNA TGCAGTGCTAGGGGGACACTGAACACTGAAGCTTTCTTT.

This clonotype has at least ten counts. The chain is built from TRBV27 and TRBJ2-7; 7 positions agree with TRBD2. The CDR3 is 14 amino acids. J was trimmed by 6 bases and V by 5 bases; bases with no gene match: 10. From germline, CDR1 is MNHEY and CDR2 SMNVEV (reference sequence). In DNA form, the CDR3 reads TGTGCCAGCAGTCCGGGGGGAGGAGGCAGCGAGCAGTACTTC. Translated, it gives CASSPGGGGSEQYF.

The DNA of the CDR3 is TGCGCCAGCAGCTTTTTGGACAACCCTAGCACAGATACGCAGTATTTT. Amino acid sequence: CASSFLDNPSTDTQYF. This sequence joins TRBV5-1 and TRBJ2-3, with D possibly TRBD1 on 5 matching bases. The CDR3 loop spans 16 amino acids. Between the trimmed V and J ends, which lost 2 bases and 0 bases, there was a span of 13 bases. The V gene's germline CDR1 is SGHRS and CDR2 YFSETQ.

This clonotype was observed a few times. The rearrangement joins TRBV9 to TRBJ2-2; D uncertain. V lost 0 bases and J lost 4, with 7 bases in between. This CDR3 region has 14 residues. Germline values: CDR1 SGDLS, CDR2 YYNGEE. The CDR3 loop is CASSVALGTGELFF. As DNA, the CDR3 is TGTGCCAGCAGCGTAGCATTGGGCACCGGGGAGCTGTTTTTT.

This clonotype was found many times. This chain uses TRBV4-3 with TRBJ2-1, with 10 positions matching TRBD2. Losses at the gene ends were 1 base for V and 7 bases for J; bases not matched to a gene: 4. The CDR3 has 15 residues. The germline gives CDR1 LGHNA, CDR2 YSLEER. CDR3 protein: CASSQGLAGGNEQFF. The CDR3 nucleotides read TGCGCCAGCAGCCAAGGGTTAGCGGGAGGTAATGAGCAGTTCTTC.

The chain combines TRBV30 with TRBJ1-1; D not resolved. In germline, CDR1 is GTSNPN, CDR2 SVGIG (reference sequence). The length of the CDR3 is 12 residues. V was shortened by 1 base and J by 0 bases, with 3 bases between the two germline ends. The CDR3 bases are TGTGCCTGGAGTGAACTGAACACTGAAGCTTTCTTT. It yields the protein CAWSELNTEAFF.